This TCR beta chain was sequenced for a study of cytomegalovirus exposure and HLA in healthy donors. Study context: Earlier sequencing of about 179 million T cells yielded around 100 million unique TCR beta sequences. Falling in the Caucasian-associated ancestry cluster were 80% to 85% of 350 to 400 genotyped donors.

The PCR made use of 60 Vbeta and 13 Jbeta primers. Assay used: immunoSEQ multiplex PCR; TCRdb lists only in-frame clones, some missing. The data show around 170,000 clones, with around 77% seen just once and less than 2% held by the top ten. Findings and caveats of the study: Under in vitro conditions, a few CMV-associated chains were confirmed as specific for CMV antigens.

Details on this clone: The antigen remains unidentified. Sequence at one end of the junction differs from germline and may be a read error.

This CDR3 region has 14 residues. Germline lookup yields CDR1 SGHNT and CDR2 YYREEE (reference sequence). The rearrangement uses TRBV5-4 and TRBJ1-1; D is perhaps TRBD1 (6 bases). Source material: PBMCs. The sequence was collected from a man between 40 and 49 years old in good health and CMV-seronegative. CDR3 sequence reads: CASSLGGPKEEAFF. For the CDR3, the DNA is TGTGCCAGCAGTTTGGGGGGGCCTAAAGAGGAAGCTTTCTTT.